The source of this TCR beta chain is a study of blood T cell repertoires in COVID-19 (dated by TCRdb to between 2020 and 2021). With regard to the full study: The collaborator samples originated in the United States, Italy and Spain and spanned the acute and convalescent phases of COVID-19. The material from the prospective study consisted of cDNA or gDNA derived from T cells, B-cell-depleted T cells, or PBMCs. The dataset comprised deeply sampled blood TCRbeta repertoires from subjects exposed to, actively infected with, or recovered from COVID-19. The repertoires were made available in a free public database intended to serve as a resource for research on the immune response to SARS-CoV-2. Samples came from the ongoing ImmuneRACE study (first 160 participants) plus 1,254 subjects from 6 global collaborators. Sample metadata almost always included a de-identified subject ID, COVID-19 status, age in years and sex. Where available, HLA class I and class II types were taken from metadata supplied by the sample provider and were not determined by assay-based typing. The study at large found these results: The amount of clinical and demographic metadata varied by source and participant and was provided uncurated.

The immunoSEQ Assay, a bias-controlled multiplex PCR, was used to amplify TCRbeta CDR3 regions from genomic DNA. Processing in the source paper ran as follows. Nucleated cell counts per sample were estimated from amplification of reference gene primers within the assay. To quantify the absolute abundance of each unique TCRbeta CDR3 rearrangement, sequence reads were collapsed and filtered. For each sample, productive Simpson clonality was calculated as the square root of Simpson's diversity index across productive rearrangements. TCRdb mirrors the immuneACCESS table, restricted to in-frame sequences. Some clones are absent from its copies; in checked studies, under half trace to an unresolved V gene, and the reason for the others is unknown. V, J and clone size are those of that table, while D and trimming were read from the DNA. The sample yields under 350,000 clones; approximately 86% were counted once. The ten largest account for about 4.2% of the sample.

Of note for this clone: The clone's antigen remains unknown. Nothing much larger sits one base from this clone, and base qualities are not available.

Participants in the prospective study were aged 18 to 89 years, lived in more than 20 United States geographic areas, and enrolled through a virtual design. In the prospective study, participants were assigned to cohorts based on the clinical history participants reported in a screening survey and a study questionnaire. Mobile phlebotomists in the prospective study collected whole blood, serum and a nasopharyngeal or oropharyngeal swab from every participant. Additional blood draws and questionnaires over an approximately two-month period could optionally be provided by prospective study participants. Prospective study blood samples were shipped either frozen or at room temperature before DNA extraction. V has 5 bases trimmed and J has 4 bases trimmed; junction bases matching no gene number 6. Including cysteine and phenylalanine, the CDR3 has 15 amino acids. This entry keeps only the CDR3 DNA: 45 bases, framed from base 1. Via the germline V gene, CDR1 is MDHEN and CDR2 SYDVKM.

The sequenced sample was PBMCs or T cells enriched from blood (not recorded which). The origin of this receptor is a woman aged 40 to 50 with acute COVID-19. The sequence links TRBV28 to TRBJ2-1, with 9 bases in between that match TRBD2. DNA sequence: TGTGCCAGCAGTCGGACTAGCGTGCTATACAATGAGCAGTTCTTC. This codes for CASSRTSVLYNEQFF. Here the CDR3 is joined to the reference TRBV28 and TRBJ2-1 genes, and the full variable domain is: DVKVTQSSRYLVKRTGEKVFLECVQDMDHENMFWYRQDPGLGLRLIYFSYDVKMKEKGDIPEGYSVSREKKERFSLILESASTNQTSMYLCASSRTSVLYNEQFFGPGTRLTVL.